These 14 T cell receptor beta chains were all obtained from the same sample, sequenced in a study of shared clonotypes between healthy human individuals. Method: immunoSEQ multiplex PCR; TCRdb's copy keeps in-frame clones and lacks some. The sample carries roughly 1,000,000 clones, roughly 74% recorded once. Sequencing was done on a sample of memory CD4+ T cells from PBMCs. Subset in this sample: CD45RA-negative fraction. Every receptor here comes from a man aged 18 to 29 in good health. Some clones in this sample may be carry-over from other donors' samples.

This chain connects TRBV6-6 to TRBJ2-1; 8 bases fit TRBD2. With V trimmed by 6 bases and J by 6 bases, 13 bases remained unmatched. This CDR3 is built from 16 residues. Germline assignment: CDR1 MNHNY and CDR2 SVGAGI (reference sequence). The CDR3 loop reads CASSYSGSGGFNEQFF. The CDR3, as DNA: TGTGCCAGCAGCTACAGCGGGAGTGGAGGGTTCAATGAGCAGTTCTTC.

This clone was detected once. The rearrangement joins TRBV28 to TRBJ1-2; 7 bases agree with TRBD1. The germline V gene encodes CDR1 MDHEN and CDR2 SYDVKM. CDR3 length: 14 amino acids. Trimming removed 6 bases from V and 1 base from J; junction bases left unmatched: 5. CDR3 nucleotides: TGTGCCAGCAGCGGAGCAGGGGGTAACTATGGCTACACCTTC. Translated, it gives CASSGAGGNYGYTF.

V gene TRBV19 combines with J gene TRBJ1-2; 12 bases map to TRBD1. The germline CDR1 and CDR2 sequences are LNHDA and SQIVND (reference sequence). This CDR3 comprises 13 residues. The junction had 5 bases not matched to a gene; V was cut back by 9 bases and J by 6 bases. CDR3 nucleotides: TGTGCCAGCTGGGGGACAGGGGGCAATGGCTACACCTTC. This translates into CASWGTGGNGYTF.

This clone was detected once. This chain connects TRBV10-3 to TRBJ1-2; 10 bases match TRBD1. After removal of 7 bases from V and 7 bases from J, the junction contained 9 bases not matched to a gene. CDR3 length: 14 amino acids. From germline, CDR1 is ENHRY and CDR2 SYGVKD. The CDR3 is CAITPDRGYTGYTF. CDR3 coding DNA: TGTGCCATCACTCCGGACAGGGGGTACACTGGCTACACCTTC.

Only a few counts were recorded for this clone. The sample holds other DNA sequences that translate to the same CDR3. The chain links TRBV5-1 to TRBJ2-3; 7 nucleotides match TRBD2. The germline CDR1 and CDR2 sequences are SGHRS and YFSETQ. This CDR3 contains 15 residues. After removal of 2 bases from V and 0 bases from J, the junction contained 3 bases not matched to a gene. The CDR3 is CASSFPSGSTDTQYF. The CDR3 bases are TGCGCCAGCAGCTTCCCTAGCGGAAGCACAGATACGCAGTATTTT.

The rearrangement uses TRBV2 and TRBJ2-5; D remains ambiguous. This CDR3 spans 10 amino acids. V gave up 3 bases and J gave up 9 bases, with 5 bases separating them. Germline V gene sequence: CDR1 SNHLY, CDR2 FYNNEI. As DNA, the CDR3 is TGTGCCAGCAGTGAGTTTGCCCAGTACTTC. Its translation: CASSEFAQYF.

This clone was picked up a small number of times. The chain joins TRBV9 to TRBJ1-2; D is ambiguous. CDR1 and CDR2 from the germline V gene are SGDLS and YYNGEE. V was clipped by 7 bases and J by 5 bases, with 12 bases between them. This CDR3 is built from 12 residues. The CDR3 protein is CASGQIGYGYTF. CDR3 bases: TGTGCCAGCGGGCAGATCGGGTATGGCTACACCTTC.

This rearrangement joins TRBV7-2 to TRBJ2-2; D is uncertain. The CDR3 consists of 12 residues. V shed 6 bases and J shed 3 bases, with 5 bases lying between them. CDR1 is SGHTA, CDR2 FQGNSA, per germline. For the CDR3, the DNA is TGTGCCAGCAGGAGATACACCGGGGAGCTGTTTTTT. Translation: CASRRYTGELFF.

The CDR3 bases are TGTGCCACCAGCAGAGGCGACCATAGTCCCGGGCACACCATATATTTT. It specifies CATSRGDHSPGHTIYF. The gene calls are TRBV15 and TRBJ1-3; D ambiguous. The germline V and J ends were trimmed by 1 base and 8 bases, with 18 bases remaining between them. This CDR3 region has 16 residues. CDR1 is LNHNV, CDR2 YYDKDF, per germline (reference sequence).

The chain uses TRBV5-1 and TRBJ2-7; 8 bases match TRBD1. The CDR3 runs to 16 residues. V gave up 0 bases and J gave up 5 bases; unmatched junction bases: 10. Per the germline V gene, CDR1 is SGHRS and CDR2 is YFSETQ. This CDR3 is CASSLAFGQGADEQYF. Written as DNA, the CDR3 is TGCGCCAGCAGCTTGGCCTTCGGGCAGGGGGCGGACGAGCAGTACTTC.

The chain combines TRBV28 with TRBJ1-3, with D unclear. The V gene lost 4 bases and the J gene lost 2 bases, with 9 bases spanning the gap. The germline V gene encodes CDR1 MDHEN and CDR2 SYDVKM. This CDR3 region has 14 residues. The CDR3 DNA is TGTGCCAGCAGTTCGGTCCTTACTGGAAACACCATATATTTT. This codes for CASSSVLTGNTIYF. Full variable domain (rest looked up from reference TRBV28 and TRBJ1-3): DVKVTQSSRYLVKRTGEKVFLECVQDMDHENMFWYRQDPGLGLRLIYFSYDVKMKEKGDIPEGYSVSREKKERFSLILESASTNQTSMYLCASSSVLTGNTIYFGEGSWLTVV.

DNA for the CDR3: TGTGCCAGCAGTGGGGACAGGGTAGGAGGTGAGCAGTTCTTC. This gives the protein CASSGDRVGGEQFF. The rearrangement joins TRBV6-1 to TRBJ2-1; 9 bases fit TRBD1. V shed 4 bases and J 9 bases; nucleotides not matched to a gene: 7. CDR3 size: 14 residues. Per germline, CDR1 MNHNS and CDR2 SASEGT.

The V and J genes are TRBV28 and TRBJ1-1; 9 bases align to TRBD1. The V gene's germline CDR1 is MDHEN and CDR2 SYDVKM. The CDR3 contains 15 residues. Trimming cost V 6 bases and J 4 bases; bases outside gene matches: 9. CDR3 amino acids: CASSWTGAWGTEAFF. CDR3 nucleotide sequence: TGTGCCAGCAGCTGGACAGGGGCCTGGGGCACTGAAGCTTTCTTT.

The rearrangement links TRBV5-1 to TRBJ2-1, with 10 nucleotides matching TRBD2. V gave up 3 bases and J gave up 10 bases; unmatched junction bases: 13. Germline CDR1 reads SGHRS; CDR2 reads YFSETQ. This CDR3 region has 16 residues. CDR3 bases: TGCGCCAGCAGCTCACTTCCCCCGGGACTAGCGTTGGAGCAGTTCTTC. Protein: CASSSLPPGLALEQFF.